A single sample gave rise to the 27 T cell receptor beta chains below, sequenced in a study of shared clonotypes between healthy human individuals. Only in-frame clones appear in the TCRdb table, and some are missing; sequencing was by immunoSEQ multiplex PCR. The sample has 300,000 or so clones; around 67% are singletons. The specimen sequenced was memory CD4+ T cells sorted from blood. Subset indicated: CD45RA-negative fraction. The origin of the receptors is a man aged 30 to 39 in good health.

The rearrangement joins TRBV7-9 to TRBJ2-6, with 12 bases that match TRBD1. This CDR3 is 19 amino acids long. CDR1 is SEHNR, CDR2 FQNEAQ, per germline (reference sequence). J was trimmed by 0 bases and V by 5 bases; bases with no gene match: 8. The CDR3 protein is CASSGRDRGQSSGANVLTF. The CDR3 bases are TGTGCCAGCAGCGGAAGGGACAGGGGGCAAAGCTCTGGGGCCAACGTCCTGACTTTC. Full variable domain (remainder filled in from reference TRBV7-9 and TRBJ2-6): DTGVSQNPRHKITKRGQNVTFRCDPISEHNRLYWYRQTLGQGPEFLTYFQNEAQLEKSRLLSDRFSAERPKGSFSTLEIQRTEQGDSAMYLCASSGRDRGQSSGANVLTFGAGSRLTVL.

The gene calls are TRBV6-6 and TRBJ2-7, with D unresolved. This CDR3 is built from 13 residues. V lost 2 bases and J lost 2, with 7 bases in between. CDR1 and CDR2 from the germline V gene are MNHNY and SVGAGI (reference sequence). Here the CDR3 DNA reads TGTGCCAGCAGTTACGGGCCAGCCTACGAGCAGTACTTC. Translated: CASSYGPAYEQYF.

The chain carries TRBV27 and TRBJ2-6; D ambiguous. From germline, CDR1 is MNHEY and CDR2 SMNVEV (reference sequence). Deletions cut 1 base from V and 0 bases from J, with 1 base between. CDR3 length: 14 residues. The CDR3 nucleotides read TGTGCCAGCAGTTTATACTCTGGGGCCAACGTCCTGACTTTC. The encoded protein is CASSLYSGANVLTF.

The rearrangement uses TRBV7-2 and TRBJ2-5; 14 bases map to TRBD2. The CDR3 covers 20 residues. Germline loops: CDR1 SGHTA, CDR2 FQGNSA. The ends lost 0 bases at V and 4 bases at J; junction bases unmatched: 13. Written as DNA, the CDR3 is TGTGCCAGCAGCTTAGCGTTATCTCTACGACTAGCGGGAGGGCTAGAGACCCAGTACTTC. It yields the protein CASSLALSLRLAGGLETQYF.

The chain combines TRBV25-1 with TRBJ2-4; TRBD2 aligns across 7 bases. Per the germline V gene, CDR1 is MGHDK and CDR2 is SYGVNS. With V trimmed by 6 bases and J by 3 bases, 8 bases remained unmatched. The CDR3 length is 15 residues. CDR3 coding DNA: TGTGCCAGCAGGGGGGGGAGTCGATTCAAAAACATTCAGTACTTC. Amino acid sequence: CASRGGSRFKNIQYF.

The CDR3 DNA reads as TGTGCCAGCAGCACGGGACAGGGGACCTACGAGCAGTACTTC. This gives the protein CASSTGQGTYEQYF. The V gene is TRBV28, the J gene TRBJ2-7; 10 bases match TRBD1. The CDR3 covers 14 residues. Germline lookup yields CDR1 MDHEN and CDR2 SYDVKM. V dropped 6 bases and J dropped 2; count of bases not matched to a gene: 4.

The chain uses TRBV5-6 and TRBJ1-6, with D unclear. Germline CDR1 SGHDT, CDR2 YYEEEE. This CDR3 spans 14 amino acids. Trimming took 2 bases from V and 5 from J, leaving 8 bases between them. The CDR3: CASSFGSDNSPLHF. CDR3 in DNA: TGTGCCAGCAGCTTCGGGAGTGATAATTCACCCCTCCACTTT. Full variable domain (missing parts from reference TRBV5-6 and TRBJ1-6): DAGVTQSPTHLIKTRGQQVTLRCSPKSGHDTVSWYQQALGQGPQFIFQYYEEEERQRGNFPDRFSGHQFPNYSSELNVNALLLGDSALYLCASSFGSDNSPLHFGNGTRLTVT.

The chain couples TRBV5-1 to TRBJ2-1; 7 bases map to TRBD1. Germline assignment: CDR1 SGHRS and CDR2 YFSETQ. This CDR3 is 16 amino acids long. V was pared by 0 bases and J by 4 bases, with 7 bases of the junction left unmatched. The CDR3 coding sequence is TGCGCCAGCAGCTTGGTTCGGGACAGCGATTACAATGAGCAGTTCTTC. The encoded protein is CASSLVRDSDYNEQFF. Together with reference TRBV5-1 and TRBJ2-1, the CDR3 gives the full variable domain: KAGVTQTPRYLIKTRGQQVTLSCSPISGHRSVSWYQQTPGQGLQFLFEYFSETQRNKGNFPGRFSGRQFSNSRSEMNVSTLELGDSALYLCASSLVRDSDYNEQFFGPGTRLTVL.

The rearrangement uses TRBV7-2 and TRBJ2-7; D is possibly TRBD1 (5 bases). V lost 4 bases, J lost 0 bases, and 19 bases lay in between. Germline CDR1 reads SGHTA; CDR2 reads FQGNSA. The CDR3 length is 17 residues. CDR3 protein: CASSSRQLGVSSYEQYF. CDR3 nucleotides: TGTGCCAGCAGCTCCCGCCAGTTAGGGGTGAGCTCCTACGAGCAGTACTTC.

This sequence joins TRBV2 and TRBJ2-7; D may be TRBD1 (6 bases). Trimming left V 4 bases short and J 3 bases short, with 7 bases between. From germline, CDR1 is SNHLY and CDR2 FYNNEI. The CDR3 is made up of 12 amino acids. The CDR3 sequence is CASSGGGYEQYF. As DNA, the CDR3 is TGTGCCAGCAGTGGAGGGGGCTACGAGCAGTACTTC.

A few counts support this clone. The J gene is TRBJ2-5, the V gene TRBV28; 9 bases align to TRBD1. The V gene's germline CDR1 is MDHEN and CDR2 SYDVKM. The V segment lost 5 bases and the J segment 4 bases; nucleotides outside the gene matches: 11. This CDR3 comprises 16 residues. This chain's CDR3 is CASSKRTGQGGETQYF. The CDR3 nucleotides read TGTGCCAGCAGTAAACGAACGGGACAGGGTGGAGAGACCCAGTACTTC.

The chain combines TRBV28 with TRBJ1-1; 9 bases align to TRBD1. With V trimmed by 7 bases and J by 4 bases, 10 bases remained unmatched. CDR1 is MDHEN and CDR2 is SYDVKM in the germline V gene. The CDR3 is made up of 15 amino acids. The chain's CDR3 is CASTQGTGRFTEAFF. Here the CDR3 DNA reads TGTGCCAGCACACAGGGGACAGGGAGGTTCACTGAAGCTTTCTTT.

This rearrangement joins TRBV6-1 to TRBJ1-5, with D unresolved. Trimming left V 2 bases short and J 7 bases short, with 18 bases between. The CDR3 covers 16 residues. CDR1 MNHNS and CDR2 SASEGT come from the germline V gene. The CDR3 loop is CASSETFAGMGQPQHF. DNA of the CDR3: TGTGCCAGCAGTGAAACTTTTGCGGGGATGGGACAGCCCCAGCATTTT.

J is TRBJ2-2 and V is TRBV14, with 8 nucleotides matching TRBD1. After removal of 4 bases from V and 6 bases from J, the junction contained 10 bases not matched to a gene. The CDR3 is 16 residues long. Germline CDR1 is SGHDN and CDR2 is FVKESK. Here the CDR3 DNA reads TGTGCCAGCAGCCTCCGACAGGGGATTGTTTCCGGGGAGCTGTTTTTT. Amino acid sequence: CASSLRQGIVSGELFF.

V usage is TRBV7-6 and J usage is TRBJ2-1, with 10 bases that match TRBD1. The ends lost 4 bases at V and 4 bases at J; junction bases unmatched: 4. Germline CDR1 SGHVS, CDR2 FNYEAQ. The CDR3 is 15 residues long. The chain's CDR3 is CASSSPGQGYNEQFF. The CDR3 coding sequence is TGTGCCAGCAGCTCGCCGGGACAGGGGTACAATGAGCAGTTCTTC.

The CDR3 bases are TGTGCCAGCAGTGTCGGAGAACAAGAGACCCAGTACTTC. Protein: CASSVGEQETQYF. J is TRBJ2-5 and V is TRBV2; D is ambiguous. Deletions cut 4 bases from V and 2 bases from J, with 8 bases between. The germline V gene encodes CDR1 SNHLY and CDR2 FYNNEI. The CDR3 extends over 13 amino acids.

This clone turned up a few times. The J gene is TRBJ1-2, the V gene TRBV7-2; D remains ambiguous. The CDR3 spans 13 residues. CDR1 is SGHTA, CDR2 FQGNSA, per germline. Trimming pared 7 bases from V and 3 bases from J, leaving 12 bases between. CDR3 coding DNA: TGTGCCAGCACCCTCGATCCGGACTATGGCTACACCTTC. Amino acids: CASTLDPDYGYTF.

The DNA of the CDR3 is TGTGCCACAACTAGGACAGGCTACGAGCAGTACTTC. Protein product: CATTRTGYEQYF. V usage is TRBV30 and J usage is TRBJ2-7, with TRBD1 matching over 7 bases. J gave up 3 bases and V 8 bases, and 7 bases lay outside the gene matches. CDR1 is GTSNPN, CDR2 SVGIG, per germline (reference sequence). The CDR3 covers 12 residues.

This clone was counted a few times. The J gene is TRBJ2-7, the V gene TRBV6-5; D possibly corresponds to TRBD2 (6 bases). The V gene lost 2 bases and the J gene lost 1 base, with 12 bases spanning the gap. Per the germline V gene, CDR1 is MNHEY and CDR2 is SVGAGI. The CDR3 length is 15 residues. The CDR3 coding sequence is TGTGCCAGCAGTTACCAGCCTAGCGCATCCTACGAGCAGTACTTC. This translates into CASSYQPSASYEQYF.

This chain uses TRBV19 with TRBJ2-2; possibly TRBD1 for D (6 bases). V lost 5 bases and J 3 bases, leaving 13 bases between the germline ends. The CDR3 is made up of 15 amino acids. CDR1 is LNHDA and CDR2 is SQIVND in the germline V gene (reference sequence). The chain's CDR3 is CASSFSRGYTGELFF. The DNA for the CDR3 is TGTGCCAGTAGTTTCTCCAGGGGATACACCGGGGAGCTGTTTTTT.

This chain connects TRBV7-9 to TRBJ2-7, with D perhaps TRBD2 (5 bases). CDR1 and CDR2 from the germline V gene are SEHNR and FQNEAQ (reference sequence). The CDR3 sequence is 13 residues long. Trimming stripped 6 bases from V and 5 bases from J, with 14 bases between. CDR3 loop: CASSPAGRNEQYF. CDR3 in DNA: TGTGCCAGCAGTCCGGCGGGCAGGAACGAGCAGTACTTC.

Points on this clone: Compared with germline, one end of the junction differs, possibly owing to a read error. The rearrangement joins TRBV2 to TRBJ1-5; 7 nucleotides agree with TRBD1. The CDR3 is made up of 12 amino acids. CDR1 is SNHLY, CDR2 FYNNEI, per germline. The CDR3 DNA reads TGTGCCAGCGGTGACAGGGCTCAGCCCCAGCATTTT. This sequence encodes CASGDRAQPQHF.

The V and J genes are TRBV7-9 and TRBJ2-7; TRBD2 aligns across 7 bases. Germline CDR1 is SEHNR and CDR2 is FQNEAQ (reference sequence). V shed 5 bases, J shed 3 bases, and the junction held 7 bases outside the gene matches. This CDR3 is 14 amino acids long. The CDR3: CASSQSGTDYEQYF. The CDR3 nucleotides are TGTGCCAGCAGCCAAAGCGGGACTGACTACGAGCAGTACTTC.

V gene TRBV6-4 combines with J gene TRBJ2-7; no clear D. CDR1 is MRHNA and CDR2 is SNTAGT in the germline V gene. The CDR3 covers 13 residues. Trimming pared 6 bases from V and 5 bases from J, leaving 14 bases between. The CDR3 sequence: CASRVYRGNEQYF. CDR3 DNA sequence: TGTGCCAGCAGGGTCTATCGAGGTAACGAGCAGTACTTC.

This clone came up many times. The rearrangement uses TRBV6-1 and TRBJ1-5; D is undetermined. This CDR3 comprises 13 residues. Trimming cost V 6 bases and J 0 bases, with 6 bases left between them. Germline V lookup: CDR1 MNHNS, CDR2 SASEGT. CDR3 amino acids: CASRPNSNQPQHF. The DNA of the CDR3 is TGTGCCAGCAGACCCAATAGCAATCAGCCCCAGCATTTT.

This clone was seen a few times. The chain links TRBV7-9 to TRBJ2-2, with D uncertain. This CDR3 has 13 amino acids. The V end lost 8 bases, the J end lost 4 bases, and 11 bases lay between the germline ends. Germline-derived CDR1 and CDR2 are SEHNR and FQNEAQ (reference sequence). For the CDR3, the DNA is TGTGCCAGCTCGGTCTTCGGCACCGGGGAGCTGTTTTTT. Residues: CASSVFGTGELFF.

V gene TRBV19 combines with J gene TRBJ1-1; D remains ambiguous. Germline assignment: CDR1 LNHDA and CDR2 SQIVND (reference sequence). The CDR3 extends over 14 amino acids. V lost 6 bases, J lost 1 base, and 12 bases lay in between. The DNA for the CDR3 is TGTGCCAGTAGCCGGGCGCGTACGAACACTGAAGCTTTCTTT. Residues: CASSRARTNTEAFF.